Included here is one TCR beta chain sequence, with context. Its target is not known. This sample is part of a study of cytomegalovirus exposure and HLA in healthy donors. Study-level points and caveats: Accurate prediction of most subjects' HLA-A and HLA-B alleles from TCR beta sequences was reported.

PCR used 60 Vbeta primers and 13 Jbeta primers. The method was immunoSEQ multiplex PCR; TCRdb's version includes in-frame clones alone and lacks a portion of them. The table has approximately 140,000 clones, more than 70% seen once. V was cut by 6 bases and J by 6 bases, with 15 bases left in between. This CDR3 spans 14 amino acids. Germline CDR1 reads MNHEY; CDR2 reads SVGAGI. The chain joins TRBV6-5 to TRBJ2-1, with no clear D. Material: PBMCs. This receptor was taken from a man between 40 and 49 years old in good health and CMV-seronegative. The CDR3 DNA follows: TGTGCCAGCAGCCCCGGGTTAGGCCTCAATGAGCAGTTCTTC. This sequence encodes CASSPGLGLNEQFF.